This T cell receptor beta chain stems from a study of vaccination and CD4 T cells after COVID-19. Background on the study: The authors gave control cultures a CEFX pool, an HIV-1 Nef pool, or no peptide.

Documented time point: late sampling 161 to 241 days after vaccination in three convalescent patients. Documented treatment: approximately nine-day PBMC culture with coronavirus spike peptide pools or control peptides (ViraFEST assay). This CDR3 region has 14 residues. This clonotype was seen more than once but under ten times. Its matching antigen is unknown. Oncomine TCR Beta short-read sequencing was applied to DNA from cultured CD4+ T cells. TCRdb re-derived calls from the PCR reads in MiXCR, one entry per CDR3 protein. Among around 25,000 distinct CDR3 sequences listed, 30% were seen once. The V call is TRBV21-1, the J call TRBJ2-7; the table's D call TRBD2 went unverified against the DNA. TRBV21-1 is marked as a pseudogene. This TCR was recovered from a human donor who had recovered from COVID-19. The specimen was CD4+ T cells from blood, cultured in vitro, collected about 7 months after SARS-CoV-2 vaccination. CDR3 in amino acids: CASRVGGRAGEQYF. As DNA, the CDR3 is TGTGCCAGCCGCGTAGGAGGGAGGGCCGGGGAGCAGTACTTC.